This T cell receptor (beta chain) was identified during a study of cytomegalovirus exposure and HLA in healthy donors. Study-level points and caveats: In an earlier analysis, about 87% or about 30%: the productive usage of most TCR beta V segments. Most CMV-associated TCR beta chains appeared HLA-restricted in a later analysis.

The CDR3 length is 15 residues. The germline V gene has CDR1 MNHEY and CDR2 SVGAGI. V was clipped by 5 bases and J by 10 bases; unmatched bases: 10. Use of 60 Vbeta and 13 Jbeta primers characterized the PCR. This table comes from immunoSEQ multiplex PCR, and its TCRdb copy is limited to in-frame clones, with some not included. The table records 120,000 or so clones, about 78% of them present only once. Concerning this clone itself: The antigen is not known.

Sequencing used PBMCs. This clonotype was sampled from a woman in her thirties or forties in good health and CMV-seropositive. The rearrangement joins TRBV6-5 to TRBJ1-6; 8 bases match TRBD1. The DNA of the CDR3 is TGTGCCAGCAGTCGCTCGACAGGGGATTACTCACCCCTCCACTTT. The encoded protein is CASSRSTGDYSPLHF.